This TCR beta chain was observed in a study of CD8+ T cells in alopecia areata. Noted treatment: oral pan-JAK inhibitor, 5-10 mg twice daily. V lost 0 bases, J lost 5 bases, and 5 bases lay in between. From germline, CDR1 is SGHDN and CDR2 FVKESK. The CDR3 extends over 13 amino acids. RNA was isolated and reverse transcribed to cDNA, the sequencing template. Some clones are missing from TCRdb's copy, which holds only in-frame ones; the method was immunoSEQ multiplex PCR. The sample lists 200,000 to 250,000 clones; around 66% were seen once. This TCR was sampled from a human donor with alopecia areata. This sequence joins TRBV14 and TRBJ1-5, with D unclear. The sequencing used CD4+ T cells sorted from blood, collected between weeks 44 and 45, from a patient treated with tofacitinib. The CDR3 sequence is CASSQDSDQPQHF. The CDR3 DNA sequence: TGTGCCAGCAGCCAAGATTCGGATCAGCCCCAGCATTTT.